This is a list of T cell receptor beta chains from one sample in a study of response to subunit inactivated influenza vaccine. TCRdb re-called the RT-PCR reads with MiXCR, one entry per CDR3 protein. This table holds 150,000 to 200,000 distinct CDR3 sequences, about 10% found once. The sequencing used CD8+ T cells sorted from PBMCs, collected roughly 24 months after vaccination. All receptors derive from a man aged 50-75 years who received an inactivated influenza vaccine. The CDR3 runs from the conserved cysteine through the conserved F or W. A D gene is named only where the DNA matches it firmly. Rows give clone size only sometimes, using once, few, many, or a class for an expanded clone.

D,J,size,V,DNA,CDR3
NA,TRBJ2-3,many,TRBV21-1,TGTGCCAGCAGCAGGGGAGGGCCAGGGGATACGCAGTATTTT,CASSRGGPGDTQYF
TRBD2,TRBJ2-1,many,TRBV3-1,TGTGCCAGCAGCCAAGGGGAGGGCCGTTACAATGAGCAGTTCTTC,CASSQGEGRYNEQFF
TRBD1,TRBJ2-7,NA,TRBV10-3,TGTGCCATCAGTGAAACGGGACAGGCTTTCTACGAGCAGAACTTC,CAISETGQAFYEQNF
TRBD2,TRBJ2-7,NA,TRBV20-1,TGCAGTGCCCGATTAGCGGGGAACTACGAGCAGTACTTC,CSARLAGNYEQYF
TRBD1,TRBJ2-3,few,TRBV4-3,TGCGCCAGCAGCCAACGCCACAGGGGGCCCAGACCTACAGATACGCAGTATTTT,CASSQRHRGPRPTDTQYF
TRBD2,TRBJ2-3,few,TRBV5-5,TGTGCCAGCAGCTTGCCCCTAGCGGGATATGGAGATACGCAGTATTTT,CASSLPLAGYGDTQYF
TRBD2,TRBJ2-1,NA,TRBV5-5,TGTGCCAGCGAACGGGAGGGTAGCTCCTACAATGAGCAGTTCTTC,CASEREGSSYNEQFF
TRBD2,TRBJ2-1,NA,TRBV30,TGTGCCTTGATACTAGCGGGGGGGAATCTTGACAATGAGCAGTTCTTC,CALILAGGNLDNEQFF
NA,TRBJ2-7,many,TRBV6-5,TGTGCCAGCAGTTACTCCTCATTCACCATCTCCTACGAGCAGTACTTC,CASSYSSFTISYEQYF
TRBD1,TRBJ2-7,NA,TRBV7-6,TGTGCCAGCAGCCCCGGGACAGGGGCTTCCTACGAGCAGTACTTC,CASSPGTGASYEQYF
TRBD2,TRBJ2-3,few,TRBV5-1,TGCGCCAGCAGTCACAATGTAGCGGGGGGTTACACAGATACGCAGTATTTT,CASSHNVAGGYTDTQYF
NA,TRBJ2-4,many,TRBV7-2,TGTGCCAGCAGCTCCTTTAGGACAGTACTAGCCAAAAACATTCAGTACTTC,CASSSFRTVLAKNIQYF
NA,TRBJ2-5,NA,TRBV11-2,TGTGCCAGCAGCTTAGTGCGGACAGCAAAAGAGACCCAGTACTTC,CASSLVRTAKETQYF
NA,TRBJ1-5,NA,TRBV20-1,TGCAGTGCCGGGACTGGGGTTGGCAATCAGCCCCAGCATTTT,CSAGTGVGNQPQHF
NA,TRBJ2-2,few,TRBV7-9,TGTGCCAGCAGCCAGTACACCGGGGAGCTGTTTTTT,CASSQYTGELFF
NA,TRBJ2-2,NA,TRBV6-1,TGTGCCAGCAGCGCCACCGGGGTCACCGGGGAGCTGTTTTTT,CASSATGVTGELFF
NA,TRBJ2-7,NA,TRBV29-1,TGCAGCACCTCGGACGAGGGTTGGTACGAGCAGTACTTC,CSTSDEGWYEQYF
NA,TRBJ2-5,NA,TRBV25-1,TGTGCCAGCAGCCCTAGGGGACTCGCAGGGGAGACCCAGTACTTC,CASSPRGLAGETQYF
TRBD2,TRBJ2-1,many,TRBV12-3/TRBV12-4,TGTGCCAGCAGTACCGCGGGGGTTTCCTACAATGAGCAGTTCTTC,CASSTAGVSYNEQFF
NA,TRBJ2-2,NA,TRBV5-3,TGTGCCATCGGGGCAGGGGTGAACTCCGGGGAGCTGTTTTTT,CAIGAGVNSGELFF
NA,TRBJ2-3,NA,TRBV4-2,TGTGCCAGCAGCCAAGAGGCGTCAGAGATTAGCACAGATACGCAGTATTTT,CASSQEASEISTDTQYF
NA,TRBJ2-7,few,TRBV20-1,TGCAGTGCTAGAGAGGCGGCTTCCCACTCCTACGAGCAGTACTTC,CSAREAASHSYEQYF
TRBD2,TRBJ2-7,few,TRBV27,TGTGCCAGCAGTAATAGCGGGCTGGGCTCCTACGAGCAGTACTTC,CASSNSGLGSYEQYF
TRBD1,TRBJ2-1,few,TRBV9,TGTGCCAGCAGCGCCACAGGGGTCCCGTACAATGAGCAGTTCTTC,CASSATGVPYNEQFF
TRBD2,TRBJ2-7,NA,TRBV29-1,TGCAGCGTCGTAGCCGGGACTAGCGGGAGGTACGAGCAGTACTTC,CSVVAGTSGRYEQYF
NA,TRBJ2-4,NA,TRBV12-3/TRBV12-4,TGTGCCAGCAGTTTGGGTCCGGGGAACATTCAGTACTTC,CASSLGPGNIQYF
TRBD2,TRBJ2-2,few,TRBV20-1,TGCAGTGCGGCGGTAGCGGGAGAGAGCGGGGAGCTGTTTTTT,CSAAVAGESGELFF
TRBD1,TRBJ2-2,NA,TRBV13,TGTGCCAGCAGCTCAAACATCCGGGACAGGAACACCGGGGAGCTGTTTTTT,CASSSNIRDRNTGELFF
TRBD1,TRBJ1-2,few,TRBV14,TGTGCCAGCAGCCCCTTTAAGGGGGCGGTCTATGGCTACACCTTC,CASSPFKGAVYGYTF
TRBD2,TRBJ2-7,many,TRBV2,TGTGCCAGCAGTCAGGGACTAGCGGGAGGCTCCTACGAGCAGTACTTC,CASSQGLAGGSYEQYF
TRBD2,TRBJ2-7,few,TRBV29-1,TGCAGCGTCTTAGGGGGAGCGGGAGACGAGCAGTACTTC,CSVLGGAGDEQYF
NA,TRBJ1-5,few,TRBV7-6,TGTGCCAGCAGCTTATACGGAGGGAAGGAGCCCCAGCATTTT,CASSLYGGKEPQHF
TRBD2,TRBJ2-1,few,TRBV12-3/TRBV12-4,TGTGCCAGCAGCCGGGGACTAGCGGAGAACAATGAGCAGTTCTTC,CASSRGLAENNEQFF
NA,TRBJ1-1,many,TRBV19,TGTGCCAGTAGTCAGACAGGAGAGAACACTGAAGCTTTCTTT,CASSQTGENTEAFF
NA,TRBJ1-1,NA,TRBV7-9,TGTGCCAGCAGCTTACCCTCACTTACAGGGCAGAACACTGAAGCTTTCTTT,CASSLPSLTGQNTEAFF
NA,TRBJ1-1,many,TRBV12-3/TRBV12-4,TGTGCCAGCAGTTTGGCCGGGGCCGGGAGCACTGAAGCTTTCTTT,CASSLAGAGSTEAFF
NA,TRBJ2-3,once,TRBV7-6,TGTGCCAGCAGCCAAAATCTACCGGGCATTCTTACAGATACGCAGTATTTT,CASSQNLPGILTDTQYF
NA,TRBJ2-5,few,TRBV12-3/TRBV12-4,TGTGCCAGCAGTTTATGGACTACCAAAGAGACCCAGTACTTC,CASSLWTTKETQYF
TRBD2,TRBJ2-5,few,TRBV29-1,TGCAGCGAATCCGGGACTAGCCGATTCCAAGAGACCCAGTACTTC,CSESGTSRFQETQYF
NA,TRBJ2-6,few,TRBV5-1,TGCGCCAGCAGCTTGGGACAGACTGGGGCCAACGTCCTGACTTTC,CASSLGQTGANVLTF
NA,TRBJ1-2,NA,TRBV4-3,TGCGCCAGCAGCCTCGATGCACCCTCCTATGGCTACACCTTC,CASSLDAPSYGYTF
NA,TRBJ2-7,many,TRBV29-1,TGCAGCGTCCGGACGGACAGCGCCTACGAGCAGTACTTC,CSVRTDSAYEQYF
NA,TRBJ2-7,NA,TRBV4-2,TGTGCCAGCAGCCAAGTTCAGAGGTCCTACGAGCAGTACTTC,CASSQVQRSYEQYF
NA,TRBJ2-3,few,TRBV14,TGTGCCAGCAGCCAAGAAAGGACTACAGATACGCAGTATTTT,CASSQERTTDTQYF
TRBD1,TRBJ2-3,many,TRBV6-2/TRBV6-3,TGTGCCAGCAGTTACTCCCCGGGACAGGGGGCAGATACGCAGTATTTT,CASSYSPGQGADTQYF
NA,TRBJ2-1,few,TRBV19,TGTGCCAGTAGTATAGCGGGTGTTGAGCAGTTCTTC,CASSIAGVEQFF
NA,TRBJ2-1,NA,TRBV6-2/TRBV6-3,TGTGCCAGCAGGGACGTACTAAATGAGCAGTTCTTC,CASRDVLNEQFF
NA,TRBJ2-2,NA,TRBV20-1,TGCAGTGCTACCTACCACACCGGGGAGCTGTTTTTT,CSATYHTGELFF
NA,TRBJ1-2,NA,TRBV6-5,TGTGCCAGCAGTTACGTTCCCGGGATTAACTATGGCTACACCTTC,CASSYVPGINYGYTF
NA,TRBJ2-5,NA,TRBV7-2,TGTGCCAGCAGCTCGCTGAGGGGGGTCCAAGAGACCCAGTACTTC,CASSSLRGVQETQYF
TRBD2,TRBJ2-7,few,TRBV11-2,TGTGCCAGCAGCCTTAGCGGGAGCGTCGGGTACGAGCAGTACTTC,CASSLSGSVGYEQYF
NA,TRBJ2-2,few,TRBV4-3,TGCGCCAGCAGCTCCGGGCGAAACACCGGGGAGCTGTTTTTT,CASSSGRNTGELFF
NA,TRBJ2-1,many,TRBV4-3,TGCGCCAGCAGCCCCCGGGCGGAGATTGCCTACAATGAGCAGTTCTTC,CASSPRAEIAYNEQFF
NA,TRBJ2-1,NA,TRBV30,TGTGCCTGGGCCAGGGTCGGTGAGCAGTTCTTC,CAWARVGEQFF
NA,TRBJ1-1,NA,TRBV4-1,TGCGCCAGCAGCCAAGGGGAGATGAACACTGAAGCTTTCTTT,CASSQGEMNTEAFF